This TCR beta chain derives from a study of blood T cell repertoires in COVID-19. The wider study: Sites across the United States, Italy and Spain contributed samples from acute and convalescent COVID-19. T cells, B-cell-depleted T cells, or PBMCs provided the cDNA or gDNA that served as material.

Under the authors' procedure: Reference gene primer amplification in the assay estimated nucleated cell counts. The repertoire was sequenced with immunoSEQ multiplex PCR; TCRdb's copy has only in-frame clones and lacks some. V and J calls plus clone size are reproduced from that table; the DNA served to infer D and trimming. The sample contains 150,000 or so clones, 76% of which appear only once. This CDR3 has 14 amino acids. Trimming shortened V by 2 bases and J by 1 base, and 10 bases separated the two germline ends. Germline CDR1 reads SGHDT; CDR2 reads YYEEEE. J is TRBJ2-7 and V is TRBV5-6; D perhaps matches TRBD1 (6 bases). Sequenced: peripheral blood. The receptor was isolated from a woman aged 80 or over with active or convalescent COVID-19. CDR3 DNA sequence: TGTGCCAGCAGCTTAGGCAGGGGATCCTACGAGCAGTACTTC. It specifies CASSLGRGSYEQYF.